Listed here are 23 T cell receptor beta chains from one sample, sequenced in a study of T cell changes during pregnancy in multiple sclerosis. Libraries were prepared by immunoSEQ multiplex PCR; TCRdb keeps only in-frame clonotypes and omits some of them. The repertoire holds tens of thousands of clones, approximately 90% seen once, with 0.43% in the top ten. This specimen was CD4+ T cells from peripheral blood mononuclear cells, taken before pregnancy. The receptors stem from a female donor with multiple sclerosis, enrolled in a pregnancy study.

This clone was recorded once. V and J are TRBV19 and TRBJ2-1, with 11 bases matching TRBD2. CDR1 LNHDA and CDR2 SQIVND come from the germline V gene (reference sequence). With 7 bases clipped from V and 10 bases from J, the junction kept 9 bases outside the gene matches. This CDR3 spans 14 amino acids. The CDR3 protein is CASTTSGGSGEQFF. CDR3 nucleotides: TGTGCCAGTACTACTAGCGGGGGATCCGGCGAGCAGTTCTTC. Full variable domain (outside the CDR3, taken from reference TRBV19 and TRBJ2-1): DGGITQSPKYLFRKEGQNVTLSCEQNLNHDAMYWYRQDPGQGLRLIYYSQIVNDFQKGDIAEGYSVSREKKESFPLTVTSAQKNPTAFYLCASTTSGGSGEQFFGPGTRLTVL.

V gene TRBV12-5 combines with J gene TRBJ2-2; D possibly corresponds to TRBD1 (6 bases). The CDR3 runs 13 residues. Between the trimmed V and J ends, which lost 6 bases and 1 base, there was a span of 6 bases. Germline V gene sequence: CDR1 LGHNT, CDR2 FRNRAP. CDR3 protein: CASGDRNTGELFF. DNA of the CDR3: TGTGCTAGTGGGGACAGGAACACCGGGGAGCTGTTTTTT.

This chain joins TRBV7-9 and TRBJ1-4; D is perhaps TRBD1 (6 bases). CDR3 size: 13 residues. Per the germline V gene, CDR1 is SEHNR and CDR2 is FQNEAQ (reference sequence). V was pared by 4 bases and J by 5 bases, with 8 bases between. CDR3: CASSSQGNEKLFF. The CDR3, as DNA: TGTGCCAGCAGCTCGCAGGGGAATGAAAAACTGTTTTTT.

This chain joins TRBV28 and TRBJ1-2; no reliable D call. The germline V and J ends were trimmed by 1 base and 1 base, with 10 bases remaining between them. CDR3 size: 15 residues. The germline CDR1 and CDR2 sequences are MDHEN and SYDVKM. This CDR3 is CASSLSRGLNYGYTF. The CDR3, as DNA: TGTGCCAGCAGTTTATCTAGAGGCCTTAACTATGGCTACACCTTC.

J is TRBJ2-5 and V is TRBV4-1; unclear D gene. Germline lookup yields CDR1 MGHRA and CDR2 YSYEKL. V gave up 3 bases and J gave up 4 bases, with 6 bases separating them. This CDR3 comprises 12 residues. CDR3 DNA: TGCGCCAGCAGCCACCCGGGAGAGACCCAGTACTTC. It codes for CASSHPGETQYF.

The chain links TRBV5-1 to TRBJ1-2; D remains ambiguous. This CDR3 has 14 amino acids. Trimming stripped 1 base from V and 4 bases from J, with 11 bases between. Germline V lookup: CDR1 SGHRS, CDR2 YFSETQ. In nucleotides, the CDR3 is TGCGCCAGCAGCTTGCCCGGGGTTGCCTATGGCTACACCTTC. Translated: CASSLPGVAYGYTF. Full variable domain (rest looked up from reference TRBV5-1 and TRBJ1-2): KAGVTQTPRYLIKTRGQQVTLSCSPISGHRSVSWYQQTPGQGLQFLFEYFSETQRNKGNFPGRFSGRQFSNSRSEMNVSTLELGDSALYLCASSLPGVAYGYTFGSGTRLTVV.

The chain carries TRBV7-9 and TRBJ1-4; D call uncertain. Germline CDR1 reads SEHNR; CDR2 reads FQNEAQ (reference sequence). The CDR3 is 18 amino acids. V lost 1 base to trimming and J lost 0 bases, with 15 bases between them. As DNA, the CDR3 is TGTGCCAGCAGCTTAGAAAGTCTCCGGGTGGCAACTAATGAAAAACTGTTTTTT. Its protein product is CASSLESLRVATNEKLFF.

V and J are TRBV28 and TRBJ2-1; 9 bases fit TRBD1. The germline V gene encodes CDR1 MDHEN and CDR2 SYDVKM. V trimming: 3 bases; J trimming: 7 bases; junction bases outside the gene matches: 7. The length of the CDR3 is 15 residues. The CDR3 protein is CASSFLQGARNEQFF. The CDR3 DNA reads TGTGCCAGCAGTTTTTTACAGGGGGCACGGAATGAGCAGTTCTTC.

The CDR3 loop is CASSLVFRRRGENNNEQFF. The CDR3 region has the DNA TGTGCCAGCAGCTTAGTTTTTAGGCGGCGGGGGGAGAATAACAATGAGCAGTTCTTC. The rearrangement uses TRBV7-6 and TRBJ2-1, with 8 bases fitting TRBD2. CDR1 is SGHVS and CDR2 is FNYEAQ in the germline V gene. V was clipped by 1 base and J by 5 bases; unmatched bases: 16. CDR3 length: 19 amino acids.

The CDR3 protein is CASGSRTANTEAFF. CDR3 in DNA: TGTGCCAGCGGATCCAGGACAGCGAACACTGAAGCTTTCTTT. The chain employs TRBV11-2 and TRBJ1-1; D may be TRBD1 (6 bases). V was pared by 8 bases and J by 1 base, with 14 bases between. The CDR3 has 14 residues. CDR1 and CDR2 (germline): SGHAT, FQNNGV.

The chain carries TRBV9 and TRBJ2-7, with D perhaps TRBD2 (6 bases). V was pared by 4 bases and J by 3 bases, with 11 bases between. The CDR3 sequence is 13 residues long. Germline lookup yields CDR1 SGDLS and CDR2 YYNGEE. The CDR3 is CASSRDSNYEQYF. The CDR3 bases are TGTGCCAGCAGCCGGGACTCGAACTACGAGCAGTACTTC.

The chain recombines TRBV7-9 with TRBJ1-2; 8 bases are a match to TRBD1. Germline loops: CDR1 SEHNR, CDR2 FQNEAQ (reference sequence). The CDR3 is 14 residues long. Germline trimming cut 5 bases from V and 7 bases from J; bases unmatched to any gene: 9. The CDR3 DNA reads as TGTGCCAGCAGCGAAGGACAGGGAGGGTTTGGCTACACCTTC. It is translated as CASSEGQGGFGYTF.

The chain carries TRBV7-2 and TRBJ2-4; 10 bases are a match to TRBD2. Germline assignment: CDR1 SGHTA and CDR2 FQGNSA. The V and J ends lost 5 bases and 5 bases, in that order; junction bases with no gene match: 6. The CDR3 has 15 residues. In DNA, the CDR3 is TGTGCCAGCAGCCCCCAGGGGACTAGCGAAAACATTCAGTACTTC. Translating gives CASSPQGTSENIQYF.

The rearrangement joins TRBV2 to TRBJ1-6; TRBD1 might be the D (6 bases). V was clipped by 7 bases and J by 4 bases, with 14 bases between them. CDR3 length: 15 amino acids. Germline V gene lookup returns CDR1 SNHLY and CDR2 FYNNEI. The CDR3 DNA sequence: TGTGCCAGCAAGGGGGAATCGGTTTATAATTCACCCCTCCACTTT. This codes for CASKGESVYNSPLHF.

The rearrangement uses TRBV4-1 and TRBJ2-5; D remains ambiguous. The V and J ends lost 2 bases and 7 bases respectively, with 14 bases between them. Germline V CDR1 and CDR2: MGHRA, YSYEKL. CDR3 size: 14 residues. The CDR3 sequence is CASSQLFAFGTQYF. The CDR3 DNA reads TGCGCCAGCAGCCAATTGTTTGCTTTCGGGACCCAGTACTTC.

The chain employs TRBV10-3 and TRBJ2-5; TRBD2 is a possible D gene (6 bases). Trimming cost V 10 bases and J 2 bases, with 23 bases left between them. Germline assignment: CDR1 ENHRY and CDR2 SYGVKD. The CDR3 is 16 amino acids. Written as DNA, the CDR3 is TGTGCCACGCGGAGGGGCGATGTAATACAACAAGAGACCCAGTACTTC. Protein product: CATRRGDVIQQETQYF.

CDR3 DNA sequence: TGTGCCAGCACCGACGCGGGGTTGCGCTATGGCTACACCTTC. This encodes CASTDAGLRYGYTF. The gene calls are TRBV28 and TRBJ1-2; D is ambiguous. Trimming removed 7 bases at V and 4 bases at J, with 16 bases between. The CDR3 is 14 residues long. Germline CDR1 MDHEN, CDR2 SYDVKM.

This chain uses TRBV6-6 with TRBJ1-4; D gene uncertain. The V end lost 0 bases, the J end lost 0 bases, and 8 bases lay between the germline ends. The CDR3 is 16 residues long. In germline, CDR1 is MNHNY, CDR2 SVGAGI (reference sequence). The CDR3 DNA is TGTGCCAGCAGTTACTCGACAAGAGCAACTAATGAAAAACTGTTTTTT. Amino acids: CASSYSTRATNEKLFF.

The chain joins TRBV5-1 to TRBJ2-5; tentatively, D is TRBD1 (5 bases). The CDR3 has 14 amino acids. Per the germline V gene, CDR1 is SGHRS and CDR2 is YFSETQ. Between the trimmed V and J ends, which lost 7 bases and 7 bases, there was a span of 20 bases. Here the CDR3 reads CASASTQGLGTQYF. CDR3 nucleotides: TGCGCCAGCGCCTCAACTCAGGGATTAGGGACCCAGTACTTC.

The chain links TRBV7-8 to TRBJ1-5; D not resolved. Trimming removed 2 bases at V and 4 bases at J, with 27 bases between. The CDR3 loop spans 20 amino acids. The germline CDR1 and CDR2 sequences are SGHVS and FQNEAQ. The CDR3 DNA follows: TGTGCCAGCAGCTTAAGTTCGCAGGCATTTGCCGTGCGGGAGAATCAGCCCCAGCATTTT. It translates to CASSLSSQAFAVRENQPQHF.

This rearrangement joins TRBV14 to TRBJ2-1; maybe TRBD2 (6 bases). Germline V gene data show CDR1 as SGHDN and CDR2 as FVKESK. This CDR3 is 17 amino acids long. Deletions cut 0 bases from V and 0 bases from J, with 12 bases between. Here the CDR3 DNA reads TGTGCCAGCAGCCAAGAACGAATAGCGGTCTCCTACAATGAGCAGTTCTTC. This sequence encodes CASSQERIAVSYNEQFF.

The rearrangement joins TRBV4-2 to TRBJ2-1, with D unclear. Looked up from germline, CDR1 is LGHNA and CDR2 is YNFKEQ. This CDR3 region has 11 residues. V lost 4 bases to trimming and J lost 6 bases, with 4 bases between them. The CDR3 reads CASSLLNEQFF. The CDR3 DNA is TGTGCCAGCAGCCTCCTCAATGAGCAGTTCTTC.

The chain employs TRBV11-3 and TRBJ2-3; 9 bases are shared with TRBD2. V shed 1 base, J shed 6 bases, and the junction held 11 bases outside the gene matches. Germline V CDR1 and CDR2: SGHNT, YENEEA. The CDR3 length is 17 residues. CDR3 amino acids: CASSLVRGRGGRDTQYF. The CDR3 DNA follows: TGTGCCAGCAGCTTAGTCCGGGGGCGGGGGGGCAGGGATACGCAGTATTTT.